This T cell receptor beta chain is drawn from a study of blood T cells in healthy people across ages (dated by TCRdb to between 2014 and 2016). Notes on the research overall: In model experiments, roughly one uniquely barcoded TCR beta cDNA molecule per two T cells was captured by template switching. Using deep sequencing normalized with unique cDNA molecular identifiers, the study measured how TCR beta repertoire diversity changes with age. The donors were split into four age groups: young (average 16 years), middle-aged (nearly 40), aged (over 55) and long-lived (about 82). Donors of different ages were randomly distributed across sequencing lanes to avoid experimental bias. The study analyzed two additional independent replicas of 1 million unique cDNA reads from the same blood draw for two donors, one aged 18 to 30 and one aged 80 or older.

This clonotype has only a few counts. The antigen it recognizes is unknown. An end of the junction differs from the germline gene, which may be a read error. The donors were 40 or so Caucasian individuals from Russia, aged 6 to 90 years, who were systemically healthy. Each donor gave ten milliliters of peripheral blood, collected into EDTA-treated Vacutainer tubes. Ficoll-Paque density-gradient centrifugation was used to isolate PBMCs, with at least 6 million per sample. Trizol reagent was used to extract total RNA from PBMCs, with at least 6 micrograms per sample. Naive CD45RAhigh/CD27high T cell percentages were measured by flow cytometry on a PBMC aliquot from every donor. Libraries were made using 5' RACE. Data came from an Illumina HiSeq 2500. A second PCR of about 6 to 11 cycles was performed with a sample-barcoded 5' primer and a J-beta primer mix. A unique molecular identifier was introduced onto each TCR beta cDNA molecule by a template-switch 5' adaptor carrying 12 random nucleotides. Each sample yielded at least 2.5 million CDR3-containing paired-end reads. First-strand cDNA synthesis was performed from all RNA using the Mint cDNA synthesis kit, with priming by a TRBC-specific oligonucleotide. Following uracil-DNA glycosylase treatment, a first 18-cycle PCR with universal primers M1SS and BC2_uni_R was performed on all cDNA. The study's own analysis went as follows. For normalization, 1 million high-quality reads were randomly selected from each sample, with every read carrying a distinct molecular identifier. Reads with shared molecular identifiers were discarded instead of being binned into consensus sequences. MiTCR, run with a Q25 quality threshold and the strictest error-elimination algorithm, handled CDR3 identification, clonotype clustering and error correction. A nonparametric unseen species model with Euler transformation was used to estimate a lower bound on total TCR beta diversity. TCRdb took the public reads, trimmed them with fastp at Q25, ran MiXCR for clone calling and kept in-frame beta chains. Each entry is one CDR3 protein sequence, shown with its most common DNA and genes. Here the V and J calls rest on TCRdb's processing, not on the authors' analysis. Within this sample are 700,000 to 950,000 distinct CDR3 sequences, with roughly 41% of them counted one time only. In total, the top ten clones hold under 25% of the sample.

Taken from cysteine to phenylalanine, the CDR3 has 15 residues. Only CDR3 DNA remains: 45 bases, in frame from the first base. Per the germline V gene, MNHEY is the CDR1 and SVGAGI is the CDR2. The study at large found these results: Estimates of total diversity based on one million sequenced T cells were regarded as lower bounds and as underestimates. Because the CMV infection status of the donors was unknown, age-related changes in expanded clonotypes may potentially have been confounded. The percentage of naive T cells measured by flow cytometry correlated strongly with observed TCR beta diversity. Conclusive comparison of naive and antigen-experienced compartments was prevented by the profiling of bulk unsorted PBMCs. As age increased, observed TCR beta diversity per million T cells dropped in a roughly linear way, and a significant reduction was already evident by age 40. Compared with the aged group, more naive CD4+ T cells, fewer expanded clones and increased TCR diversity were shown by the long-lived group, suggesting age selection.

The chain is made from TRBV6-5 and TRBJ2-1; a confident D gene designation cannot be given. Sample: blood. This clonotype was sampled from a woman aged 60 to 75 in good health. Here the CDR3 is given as CASSYNPSGPNEQFF. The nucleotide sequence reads TGTGCCAGTAGTTACAATCCGTCAGGACCAAATGAGCAGTTCTTC.